The following is a T cell receptor beta chain sequence with its context. The data originate from a study of CD8 T cells in Susac syndrome. Study information: Sequenced Susac syndrome patients included more than five with active disease and eight who were in remission.

The authors reverse transcribed roughly 0.5 to 1 ug RNA with random hexamers. One entry per CDR3 protein, called by TCRdb with MiXCR from the immunoSEQ multiplex PCR reads. The table includes around 150,000 distinct CDR3 sequences, around 93% detected once. Patients with Susac syndrome showed fulfilment of recently defined diagnostic criteria for definite or probable disease. FACS was used to enrich TEMRA cells, whereas the CD8+ and CD4+ T cells were obtained by negative isolation. The V gene end was trimmed by 4 bases and the J gene end by 3 bases; junction bases not matched to a gene: 6. CDR1 and CDR2 from the germline V gene are MGHDK and SYGVNS. The length of the CDR3 is 16 residues.

The sequencing input was CD8+ T cells from PBMCs. The genes are TRBV25-1 and TRBJ1-5; 10 positions match TRBD1. This TCR derives from a human donor with Susac syndrome. The CDR3 DNA reads TGTGCCAGCAGTGGACGGACAGGGGGAGTCAATCAGCCCCAGCATTTT. It specifies CASSGRTGGVNQPQHF.